Reported below is one TCR beta chain. This specimen comes from a study of memory CD4+ T cells and cytomegalovirus serostatus. Background on the study: Healthy Belgian adult donors included roughly nine CMV-positive and 24 CMV-negative people.

Clones were sequenced by immunoSEQ multiplex PCR, and TCRdb holds only the in-frame ones, with some missing. The sample has some 52,000 clones; roughly 72% are singletons. V was pared by 4 bases and J by 7 bases, with 16 bases between. This CDR3 has 14 amino acids. Germline V lookup: CDR1 SNHLY, CDR2 FYNNEI. Single viable CD3+CD4+CD8-CD45RO+ cells were sorted as the memory CD4+ T cells. This chain uses TRBV2 with TRBJ1-2; no firm D call. The sequenced material came from memory CD4+ T cells from blood. This TCR was sampled from an adult in good health and CMV-seronegative. As DNA, the CDR3 is TGTGCCAGCAGTGTGCCCTCCCTGTTAGGTGGCTACACCTTC. The encoded protein is CASSVPSLLGGYTF.